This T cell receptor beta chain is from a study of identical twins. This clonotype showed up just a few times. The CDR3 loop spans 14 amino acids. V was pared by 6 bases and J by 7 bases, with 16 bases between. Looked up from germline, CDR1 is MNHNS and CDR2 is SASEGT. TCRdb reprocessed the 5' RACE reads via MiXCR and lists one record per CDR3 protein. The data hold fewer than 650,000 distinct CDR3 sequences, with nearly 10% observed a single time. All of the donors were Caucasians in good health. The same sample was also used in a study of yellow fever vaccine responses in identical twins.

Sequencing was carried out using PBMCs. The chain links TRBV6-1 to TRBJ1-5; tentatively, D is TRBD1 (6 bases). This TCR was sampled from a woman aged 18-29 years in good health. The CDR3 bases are TGTGCCAGCAGCCTCGACAGGCTTAGCCAGCCCCAGCATTTT. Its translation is CASSLDRLSQPQHF.